These 30 T cell receptor beta chains originate from one sample sequenced in a study of shared clonotypes between healthy human individuals. Generated by immunoSEQ multiplex PCR, the TCRdb table keeps only in-frame clones and is missing some. The sample has 110,000 or so clones; under 70% are singletons. Sequenced material: memory CD8+ T cells sorted from blood. Subset here: CD45RO+ cells pooled with CCR7-negative TemRA cells. The receptors shown here come from a woman in her twenties or thirties in good health.

This chain uses TRBV6-1 with TRBJ1-2; no definite D call. The V and J ends lost 2 bases and 3 bases respectively, with 7 bases between them. CDR3 length: 13 amino acids. The germline V gene encodes CDR1 MNHNS and CDR2 SASEGT. CDR3 DNA: TGTGCCAGCAGTGAATGGGGAGACTATGGCTACACCTTC. It translates to CASSEWGDYGYTF.

The J gene is TRBJ2-2, the V gene TRBV14; D unclear. V was shortened by 5 bases and J by 6 bases, with 10 bases between the two germline ends. CDR1 is SGHDN, CDR2 FVKESK, per germline. The CDR3 sequence is 13 residues long. This CDR3 is CASSFRLPGELFF. The DNA for the CDR3 is TGTGCCAGCAGCTTCCGACTCCCCGGGGAGCTGTTTTTT.

This rearrangement joins TRBV6-1 to TRBJ2-7; a possible D gene is TRBD2 (5 bases). The CDR3 extends over 12 amino acids. CDR1 and CDR2 (germline): MNHNS, SASEGT. V shed 2 bases and J shed 5 bases, with 7 bases lying between them. Here the CDR3 DNA reads TGTGCCAGCAGTGAACCGGGGAACGAGCAGTACTTC. Translating it yields CASSEPGNEQYF.

The genes are TRBV7-8 and TRBJ2-1; 7 bases line up with TRBD1. Germline CDR1 reads SGHVS; CDR2 reads FQNEAQ. This CDR3 has 17 amino acids. V gave up 2 bases and J gave up 5 bases; unmatched junction bases: 12. The CDR3 DNA sequence: TGTGCCAGCAGCTTACTTGGTTTAACAGGGGTGAACAATGAGCAGTTCTTC. Its protein is CASSLLGLTGVNNEQFF.

This clone was observed a few times. This rearrangement joins TRBV6-1 to TRBJ2-7, with 8 bases matching TRBD2. Germline V lookup: CDR1 MNHNS, CDR2 SASEGT. The ends lost 7 bases at V and 2 bases at J; junction bases unmatched: 10. The CDR3 covers 15 residues. This CDR3 reads CASKALSGTAYEQYF. As DNA, the CDR3 is TGTGCCAGCAAAGCACTTAGCGGGACGGCCTACGAGCAGTACTTC.

Only a few counts were recorded for this clone. DNA for the CDR3: TGTGCCAGCAGCTGGGGACTAGCGGGAGAATGGTACGAGCAGTACTTC. It codes for CASSWGLAGEWYEQYF. The chain has TRBV5-8 and TRBJ2-7, with 14 bases matching TRBD2. The V segment lost 3 bases and the J segment 4 bases; nucleotides outside the gene matches: 6. Germline-derived CDR1 and CDR2 are SGHTS and YDEGEE. The CDR3 extends over 16 amino acids. Using reference TRBV5-8 and TRBJ2-7 for the parts outside the CDR3, the full variable domain is EAGVTQSPTHLIKTRGQQATLRCSPISGHTSVYWYQQALGLGLQFLLWYDEGEERNRGNFPPRFSGRQFPNYSSELNVNALELEDSALYLCASSWGLAGEWYEQYFGPGTRLTVT.

Ten or more counts support this clone. The CDR3 bases are TGCGCCAGCAGCTTCGGGACAGGGGTCACAGATACGCAGTATTTT. This codes for CASSFGTGVTDTQYF. V is TRBV5-1 and J is TRBJ2-3; 10 bases line up with TRBD1. The CDR3 spans 15 residues. The V segment lost 2 bases and the J segment 2 bases; nucleotides outside the gene matches: 2. CDR1 and CDR2 from the germline V gene are SGHRS and YFSETQ.

The CDR3: CASSLEQSNQPQHF. Written as DNA, the CDR3 is TGCGCCAGCAGCTTAGAGCAGAGCAATCAGCCCCAGCATTTT. This chain links TRBV5-1 with TRBJ1-5; unclear D gene. This CDR3 has 14 amino acids. Between the trimmed V and J ends, which lost 2 bases and 1 base, there was a span of 7 bases. The germline CDR1 and CDR2 sequences are SGHRS and YFSETQ.

The chain is built from TRBV5-5 and TRBJ2-7, with a weak D call TRBD2 (6 bases). Germline V gives CDR1 SGHKS, CDR2 YYEKEE (reference sequence). This CDR3 spans 14 amino acids. V was cut by 2 bases and J by 6 bases, with 15 bases left in between. The CDR3 is CASSFLEGGGEQYF. DNA of the CDR3: TGTGCCAGCAGCTTTCTTGAGGGAGGCGGCGAGCAGTACTTC.

This sequence joins TRBV2 and TRBJ2-1; D gene uncertain. This CDR3 contains 12 residues. The V gene's germline CDR1 is SNHLY and CDR2 FYNNEI. The germline V and J ends were trimmed by 6 bases and 8 bases, with 11 bases remaining between them. The CDR3 DNA sequence: TGTGCCAGCAGCGCCTGGTTAGATGAGCAGTTCTTC. It specifies CASSAWLDEQFF.

The chain is built from TRBV7-2 and TRBJ2-5; D not certain. The J call may be wrong; the DNA end is better matched by TRBJ2-7. Germline values: CDR1 SGHTA, CDR2 FQGNSA. This CDR3 comprises 14 residues. The CDR3 nucleotides read TGTGCCAGCAGCTTAGGTAGGGAAGGCTACGAGCAGTACTTC. It is translated as CASSLGREGYEQYF.

The rearrangement links TRBV6-5 to TRBJ1-2; D is unresolved. Germline V lookup: CDR1 MNHEY, CDR2 SVGAGI. The CDR3 consists of 14 residues. Trimming took 6 bases from V and 0 from J, leaving 11 bases between them. CDR3 residues: CASSPAASNYGYTF. CDR3 bases: TGTGCCAGCAGCCCGGCCGCCTCTAACTATGGCTACACCTTC.

This clone was counted many times. Other DNA sequences of this sample code for an identical CDR3. The V call is TRBV4-1, the J call TRBJ2-7, with 9 bases matching TRBD2. The J segment lost 3 bases and the V segment lost 1 base, leaving 7 bases of the junction unmatched. CDR3 length: 16 amino acids. Germline CDR1 is MGHRA and CDR2 is YSYEKL. CDR3 nucleotide sequence: TGCGCCAGCAGCCAAGTCCTAGCGGGATCCAACTACGAGCAGTACTTC. Its translation is CASSQVLAGSNYEQYF.

The J gene is TRBJ2-5, the V gene TRBV11-2; tentatively, D is TRBD1 (5 bases). CDR1 SGHAT and CDR2 FQNNGV come from the germline V gene. The V and J ends lost 1 base and 9 bases respectively, with 15 bases between them. The CDR3 loop spans 14 amino acids. CDR3 bases: TGTGCCAGCAGCTTAGCATCAGGGTCAGGAGCCCAGTACTTC. Translated: CASSLASGSGAQYF. The full variable domain, in which reference TRBV11-2 and TRBJ2-5 provide the parts outside the CDR3, is EAGVAQSPRYKIIEKRQSVAFWCNPISGHATLYWYQQILGQGPKLLIQFQNNGVVDDSQLPKDRFSAERLKGVDSTLKIQPAKLEDSAVYLCASSLASGSGAQYFGPGTRLLVL.

The chain carries TRBV19 and TRBJ2-2; perhaps TRBD2 as D (6 bases). The V gene's germline CDR1 is LNHDA and CDR2 SQIVND (reference sequence). The length of the CDR3 is 13 residues. Trimming left V 6 bases short and J 1 base short, with 6 bases between. CDR3 sequence reads: CASREGNTGELFF. Written as DNA, the CDR3 is TGTGCCAGTAGGGAGGGGAACACCGGGGAGCTGTTTTTT.

A single count supports this clone. The chain couples TRBV2 to TRBJ2-5, with 13 bases matching TRBD2. Germline trimming cut 11 bases from V and 1 base from J; bases unmatched to any gene: 10. CDR3 size: 16 residues. Germline lookup yields CDR1 SNHLY and CDR2 FYNNEI. The CDR3 reads CAVMGLAGKIQETQYF. As DNA, the CDR3 is TGTGCCGTGATGGGACTAGCGGGAAAGATCCAAGAGACCCAGTACTTC.

Of note for this clone: The sample contains more than one DNA sequence encoding this CDR3. The chain is built from TRBV7-2 and TRBJ2-1; D unresolved. The CDR3 is 15 amino acids. Looked up from germline, CDR1 is SGHTA and CDR2 is FQGNSA. Trimming removed 1 base at V and 2 bases at J, with 9 bases between. This chain's CDR3 is CASSLGVLTYNEQFF. The CDR3 coding sequence is TGTGCCAGCAGCTTAGGGGTCCTAACCTACAATGAGCAGTTCTTC.

Note on this clone: A junction boundary mismatches the germline segment, possibly from a read error. The chain couples TRBV5-4 to TRBJ2-7; perhaps TRBD2 as D (7 bases). The CDR3 consists of 15 residues. The V gene's germline CDR1 is SGHNT and CDR2 YYREEE (reference sequence). In nucleotides, the CDR3 is TGTGCCAGCAGCTTGGATGGGGGGGCAGGGACTCAACCCTCCTTC. Its protein product is CASSLDGGAGTQPSF. Based on the CDR3 plus reference TRBV5-4 and TRBJ2-7, the full variable domain is ETGVTQSPTHLIKTRGQQVTLRCSSQSGHNTVSWYQQALGQGPQFIFQYYREEENGRGNFPPRFSGLQFPNYSSELNVNALELDDSALYLCASSLDGGAGTQPSFGPGTRLTVT.

Only a few counts were recorded for this clone. The V gene is TRBV7-6, the J gene TRBJ1-1; D is unclear. Trimming removed 1 base from V and 1 base from J, with 10 bases in between. Germline lookup yields CDR1 SGHVS and CDR2 FNYEAQ. The CDR3 is made up of 15 amino acids. CDR3 bases: TGTGCCAGCAGCTTAGAAGTCTTACAGAACACTGAAGCTTTCTTT. Translating it yields CASSLEVLQNTEAFF.

This clone was seen a handful of times. The identical CDR3 is also encoded by other nucleotide sequences in the sample. The gene calls are TRBV9 and TRBJ2-2; D is tentatively TRBD1 or TRBD2 (5 bases each). V lost 0 bases and J 5 bases, leaving 8 bases between the germline ends. The germline V gene has CDR1 SGDLS and CDR2 YYNGEE. CDR3 length: 14 residues. The CDR3 reads CASSVAWGTGELFF. The CDR3 nucleotides are TGTGCCAGCAGCGTAGCCTGGGGGACCGGGGAGCTGTTTTTT.

The CDR3 sequence is CASSDPGTGGGIEAFF. In DNA, the CDR3 is TGTGCCAGTAGTGATCCCGGGACAGGGGGCGGAATTGAAGCTTTCTTT. This rearrangement joins TRBV19 to TRBJ1-1, with 12 bases fitting TRBD1. With 5 bases clipped from V and 7 bases from J, the junction kept 11 bases outside the gene matches. Germline lookup yields CDR1 LNHDA and CDR2 SQIVND (reference sequence). The CDR3 runs to 16 residues.

The rearrangement joins TRBV10-2 to TRBJ2-7; D possibly corresponds to TRBD2 (5 bases). CDR3 length: 16 amino acids. V was cut by 2 bases and J by 4 bases, with 18 bases left in between. Germline loops: CDR1 WSHSY, CDR2 SAAADI. CDR3 residues: CASSEVASMRAYEQYF. The CDR3, as DNA: TGCGCCAGCAGTGAGGTAGCGTCGATGAGGGCGTACGAGCAGTACTTC.

The chain joins TRBV6-5 to TRBJ2-7, with TRBD2 matching 9 bases. This CDR3 comprises 15 residues. Germline CDR1 reads MNHEY; CDR2 reads SVGAGI. The V gene end was trimmed by 5 bases and the J gene end by 2 bases; junction bases not matched to a gene: 7. The CDR3: CASSKPGLAAYEQYF. The DNA for the CDR3 is TGTGCCAGCAGTAAACCGGGACTAGCCGCCTACGAGCAGTACTTC.

The J gene is TRBJ2-1, the V gene TRBV4-1; 14 bases line up with TRBD2. The V and J ends lost 0 bases and 3 bases, in that order; junction bases with no gene match: 16. From germline, CDR1 is MGHRA and CDR2 YSYEKL. The CDR3 is made up of 22 amino acids. CDR3 amino acids: CASSQEIWGLAGVKVGYNEQFF. The CDR3 nucleotides read TGCGCCAGCAGCCAAGAAATATGGGGACTAGCGGGAGTTAAGGTGGGCTACAATGAGCAGTTCTTC.

The genes are TRBV6-1 and TRBJ1-4, with 8 positions matching TRBD1. With 8 bases clipped from V and 8 bases from J, the junction kept 7 bases outside the gene matches. The V gene's germline CDR1 is MNHNS and CDR2 SASEGT. CDR3 size: 13 residues. In DNA, the CDR3 is TGTGCCAGCCAGGACAGGGTTAGGGAAAAACTGTTTTTT. It specifies CASQDRVREKLFF.

The chain couples TRBV7-9 to TRBJ1-5; D uncertain. Trimming took 3 bases from V and 4 from J, leaving 10 bases between them. From germline, CDR1 is SEHNR and CDR2 FQNEAQ (reference sequence). The length of the CDR3 is 14 residues. CDR3 bases: TGTGCCAGCAGCTTTTCAGAGTCTAATCAGCCCCAGCATTTT. Its translation is CASSFSESNQPQHF. Full variable domain (outside the CDR3, taken from reference TRBV7-9 and TRBJ1-5): DTGVSQNPRHKITKRGQNVTFRCDPISEHNRLYWYRQTLGQGPEFLTYFQNEAQLEKSRLLSDRFSAERPKGSFSTLEIQRTEQGDSAMYLCASSFSESNQPQHFGDGTRLSIL.

This clone was detected only once. This chain uses TRBV19 with TRBJ2-1; possibly TRBD2 for D (6 bases). The CDR3 consists of 17 residues. Trimming removed 3 bases from V and 8 bases from J, with 23 bases in between. Germline V gives CDR1 LNHDA, CDR2 SQIVND (reference sequence). This CDR3 reads CASSIVTGVSGLDEQFF. DNA of the CDR3: TGTGCCAGTAGTATCGTCACGGGGGTCTCGGGCCTTGATGAGCAGTTCTTC.

The chain has TRBV5-1 and TRBJ1-2; a possible D gene is TRBD1 (5 bases). The germline gives CDR1 SGHRS, CDR2 YFSETQ. V lost 5 bases to trimming and J lost 7 bases, with 15 bases between them. This CDR3 region has 13 residues. Here the CDR3 DNA reads TGCGCCAGCAGAGAGAGGGGCCTTTTTGGCTACACCTTC. Its translation: CASRERGLFGYTF.

The rearrangement links TRBV6-4 to TRBJ1-5; D not resolved. This CDR3 contains 13 residues. Looked up from germline, CDR1 is MRHNA and CDR2 is SNTAGT. V dropped 4 bases and J dropped 0 bases, with 4 bases sitting between them. The CDR3 here is CASSVASNQPQHF. CDR3 bases: TGTGCCAGCAGTGTAGCTAGCAATCAGCCCCAGCATTTT.

The V call is TRBV14, the J call TRBJ2-2, with TRBD1 matching 8 bases. Trimming removed 3 bases from V and 5 bases from J; junction bases left unmatched: 2. From germline, CDR1 is SGHDN and CDR2 FVKESK. The CDR3 totals 14 residues. CDR3 sequence reads: CASSQTGVTGELFF. Written as DNA, the CDR3 is TGTGCCAGCAGCCAGACAGGGGTAACCGGGGAGCTGTTTTTT.